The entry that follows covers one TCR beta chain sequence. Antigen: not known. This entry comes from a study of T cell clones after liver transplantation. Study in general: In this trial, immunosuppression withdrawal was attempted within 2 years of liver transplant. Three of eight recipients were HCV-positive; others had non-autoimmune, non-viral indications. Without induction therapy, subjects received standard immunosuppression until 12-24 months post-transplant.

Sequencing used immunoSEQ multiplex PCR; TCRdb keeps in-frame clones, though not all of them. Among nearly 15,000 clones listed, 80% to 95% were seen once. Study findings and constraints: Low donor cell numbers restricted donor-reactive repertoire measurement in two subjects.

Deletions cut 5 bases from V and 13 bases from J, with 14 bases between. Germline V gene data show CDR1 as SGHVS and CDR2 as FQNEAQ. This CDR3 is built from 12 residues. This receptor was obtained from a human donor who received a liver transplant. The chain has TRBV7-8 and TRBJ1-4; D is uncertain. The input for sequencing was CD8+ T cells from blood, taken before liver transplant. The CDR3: CASSAGDLGLFF. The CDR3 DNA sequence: TGTGCCAGCAGCGCGGGCGACCTGGGACTGTTTTTT.